The 18 T cell receptor beta chains reported below all come from one sample, sequenced in a study of a mutant IDH1 vaccine in newly diagnosed glioma. Libraries were prepared by immunoSEQ multiplex PCR; TCRdb keeps only in-frame clonotypes and omits some of them. This table has about 130,000 clones, around four fifths appearing once. The time point here: week 11, during vaccination. Doses comprised 300 ug of mutant IDH1 20-mer peptide each, plus topical imiquimod. Their specific antigens are unknown. The sample was PBMCs, taken from a glioma patient whose treatment included an IDH1 peptide vaccine. These receptors all stem from a man in his forties with glioma.

The chain links TRBV7-9 to TRBJ1-4, with 7 bases aligning to TRBD1. Germline CDR1 SEHNR, CDR2 FQNEAQ (reference sequence). V lost 4 bases and J lost 11; bases outside the gene matches: 7. The CDR3 is 13 amino acids. In DNA form, the CDR3 reads TGTGCCAGCAGCTCTAGGGGGCATCAGAAACTGTTTTTT. As protein: CASSSRGHQKLFF. Combining the CDR3 with reference TRBV7-9 and TRBJ1-4 gives the whole variable domain DTGVSQNPRHKITKRGQNVTFRCDPISEHNRLYWYRQTLGQGPEFLTYFQNEAQLEKSRLLSDRFSAERPKGSFSTLEIQRTEQGDSAMYLCASSSRGHQKLFFGSGTQLSVL.

This chain joins TRBV7-8 and TRBJ2-5, with TRBD2 matching 9 bases. The CDR3 extends over 15 amino acids. Per germline, CDR1 SGHVS and CDR2 FQNEAQ. The junction had 6 bases not matched to a gene; V was cut back by 5 bases and J by 2 bases. The CDR3 loop is CASSRLAAEQETQYF. CDR3 DNA: TGTGCCAGCAGCCGACTAGCGGCAGAACAAGAGACCCAGTACTTC.

The genes are TRBV14 and TRBJ2-2; D possibly uses TRBD1 or TRBD2 (5 bases each). Trimming shortened V by 1 base and J by 7 bases, and 10 bases separated the two germline ends. CDR3 length: 14 amino acids. Germline V gene data show CDR1 as SGHDN and CDR2 as FVKESK. The CDR3: CASSQARGVGELFF. CDR3 in DNA: TGTGCCAGCAGCCAAGCCCGAGGGGTCGGGGAGCTGTTTTTT.

The genes are TRBV7-2 and TRBJ1-2; no clear D. Deletions cut 1 base from V and 0 bases from J, with 12 bases between. Germline CDR1 SGHTA, CDR2 FQGNSA. The CDR3 extends over 16 amino acids. The CDR3 region is CASSLVPSAPNYGYTF. The CDR3 bases are TGTGCCAGCAGCTTAGTTCCCTCGGCTCCTAACTATGGCTACACCTTC.

A few counts support this clone. The chain links TRBV19 to TRBJ1-1; no firm D call. V lost 4 bases to trimming and J lost 1 base, with 7 bases between them. The CDR3 runs to 13 residues. Germline values: CDR1 LNHDA, CDR2 SQIVND (reference sequence). The chain's CDR3 is CASSRKGNTEAFF. As DNA, the CDR3 is TGTGCCAGTAGTAGGAAGGGGAACACTGAAGCTTTCTTT.

The chain employs TRBV11-2 and TRBJ2-7; D is ambiguous. The CDR3 has 14 residues. CDR1 and CDR2 (germline): SGHAT, FQNNGV. Trimming stripped 5 bases from V and 0 bases from J, with 11 bases between. The chain's CDR3 is CASSDRRSSYEQYF. CDR3 DNA sequence: TGTGCCAGCAGCGACCGACGGTCCTCCTACGAGCAGTACTTC.

This chain links TRBV11-2 with TRBJ1-6; no clear D. Trimming left V 5 bases short and J 5 bases short, with 13 bases between. Looked up from germline, CDR1 is SGHAT and CDR2 is FQNNGV. This CDR3 contains 15 residues. The CDR3 sequence is CASSPSGSHNSPLHF. Written as DNA, the CDR3 is TGTGCCAGCAGCCCTTCCGGGTCGCATAATTCACCCCTCCACTTT.

This chain links TRBV30 with TRBJ2-3; no firm D call. V was pared by 3 bases and J by 6 bases, with 7 bases between. Germline CDR1 is GTSNPN and CDR2 is SVGIG (reference sequence). The CDR3 is made up of 11 amino acids. CDR3 nucleotide sequence: TGTGCCTGGAGGGCAGAGGATACGCAGTATTTT. It specifies CAWRAEDTQYF.

The chain combines TRBV7-3 with TRBJ1-1; D ambiguous. CDR1 and CDR2 (germline): SGHTA, FQGTGA. This CDR3 contains 13 residues. V shed 5 bases and J shed 1 base, with 8 bases lying between them. CDR3: CASSPYGNTEAFF. The CDR3 nucleotides are TGTGCCAGCAGCCCCTATGGGAACACTGAAGCTTTCTTT.

This chain uses TRBV6-6 with TRBJ2-7, with D perhaps matching TRBD1 or TRBD2 (5 bases each). The germline gives CDR1 MNHNY, CDR2 SVGAGI (reference sequence). This CDR3 is built from 13 residues. The V gene lost 3 bases and the J gene lost 5 bases, with 11 bases spanning the gap. CDR3 in DNA: TGTGCCAGCAGTTATTTCCAGGGAGACGAGCAGTACTTC. Its protein is CASSYFQGDEQYF.

The chain employs TRBV18 and TRBJ1-1; TRBD1 agrees at 7 bases. J gave up 0 bases and V 5 bases, and 3 bases lay outside the gene matches. There are 14 residues in the CDR3. Germline V gene lookup returns CDR1 KGHSH and CDR2 LQKENI. The CDR3 DNA reads TGTGCCAGCTCAGCGGGACAGATGAACACTGAAGCTTTCTTT. Translated: CASSAGQMNTEAFF.

The V call is TRBV23-1, the J call TRBJ2-7, with D maybe TRBD2 (5 bases). TRBV23-1 is identified as an open reading frame with a role that is uncertain. The CDR3 extends over 16 amino acids. V lost 2 bases and J 7 bases, leaving 21 bases between the germline ends. The CDR3 DNA reads as TGCGCCAGCAGTCAACCACTAGTTCCCCCATCCGGGGAGCAGTACTTC. Translated: CASSQPLVPPSGEQYF.

The chain carries TRBV5-4 and TRBJ2-7, with D possibly matching TRBD2 (6 bases). CDR1 is SGHNT, CDR2 YYREEE, per germline (reference sequence). Trimming stripped 2 bases from V and 3 bases from J, with 9 bases between. This CDR3 is built from 13 residues. The CDR3: CASSFPGDYEQYF. The CDR3 nucleotides are TGTGCCAGCAGCTTTCCGGGAGACTACGAGCAGTACTTC.

The genes are TRBV27 and TRBJ2-1; no definite D call. CDR3 length equals 15 residues. Germline CDR1 is MNHEY and CDR2 is SMNVEV (reference sequence). V shed 4 bases and J shed 0 bases, with 10 bases lying between them. The CDR3 loop is CASSWRPSSYNEQFF. CDR3 sequence (DNA): TGTGCCAGCAGTTGGCGCCCGAGCTCCTACAATGAGCAGTTCTTC.

This chain joins TRBV4-1 and TRBJ2-7; D is unresolved. Germline-derived CDR1 and CDR2 are MGHRA and YSYEKL. V was clipped by 2 bases and J by 0 bases, with 5 bases between them. This CDR3 is built from 13 residues. Here the CDR3 DNA reads TGCGCCAGCAGCCAACTTAGCTCCTACGAGCAGTACTTC. Residues: CASSQLSSYEQYF.

The chain joins TRBV5-1 to TRBJ2-7; unclear D gene. V was trimmed by 0 bases and J by 6 bases, leaving 10 bases between them. CDR1 and CDR2 from the germline V gene are SGHRS and YFSETQ. The CDR3 has 13 amino acids. For the CDR3, the DNA is TGCGCCAGCAGCTTGGCCTGGGCTGGCGAGCAGTACTTC. Translating it yields CASSLAWAGEQYF. Full variable domain (missing parts from reference TRBV5-1 and TRBJ2-7): KAGVTQTPRYLIKTRGQQVTLSCSPISGHRSVSWYQQTPGQGLQFLFEYFSETQRNKGNFPGRFSGRQFSNSRSEMNVSTLELGDSALYLCASSLAWAGEQYFGPGTRLTVT.

The J gene is TRBJ2-7, the V gene TRBV21-1; TRBD1, the table's D call, lacks a check against the DNA. TRBV21-1 is recorded as a pseudogene. The CDR3 totals 18 residues. CDR3 DNA: TGTGCCAGCAGCAAAGACAGTCAAGATAAACAAAAGAAATACGAGCAGTACTTC. Protein product: CASSKDSQDKQKKYEQYF.

V and J are TRBV11-2 and TRBJ2-4; 8 bases align to TRBD2. The CDR3 runs 20 residues. Germline V lookup: CDR1 SGHAT, CDR2 FQNNGV. V trimming: 0 bases; J trimming: 4 bases; junction bases outside the gene matches: 17. CDR3 residues: CASSLDPTWLRGEGKNIQYF. The CDR3 bases are TGTGCCAGCAGCTTAGACCCGACCTGGTTGCGGGGGGAGGGTAAAAACATTCAGTACTTC.